What follows is one T cell receptor beta chain and its context. No cognate antigen has been identified for it. Qualities for individual bases were not recorded, and no much larger clone is one base off. The source of the sample is a study of identical twins (dated by TCRdb to 2016 to 2017). Context from the whole study: To test whether fetal clonotypes persist, this study deep-sequenced TCR alpha and beta repertoires from monozygotic twins, from unrelated adults of various ages, and from cord blood. To rule out contamination, replicate twin experiments were performed at different times with different library preparation protocols.

The germline V gene (reference sequence) sets CDR1 to DFQATT and CDR2 to SNEGSKA. Trimming removed 6 bases from V and 5 bases from J; the gene matches leave 16 bases unexplained. Its CDR3 holds 15 amino acids, cysteine through phenylalanine. Kept here is only the CDR3 DNA, which spans 45 bases and is read in frame from base 1. Study-level results and caveats: Abundant cord blood beta clonotypes had fewer insertions, young adult naive repertoires showed a similar but weaker trend, and memory repertoires showed no such trend. Out-of-frame TCR alpha sequences shared between twins showed an excess of low generation-probability sequences compared with coincidental sharing between unrelated individuals. In beta out-of-frame sequences, excess twin sharing was weaker, because having fewer shared sequences lowered the signal-to-noise ratio. In monozygotic twins, out-of-frame TCR alpha sharing was systematically underestimated by recombination models, although the models agreed with sharing between unrelated individuals. Conclusions relied on cross-sectional statistical analysis, since the same donors could not be followed over many years. Invariant T cells such as MAIT and iNKT could partly confound zero-insertion analyses, though diverse VJ usage argued against this for most clonotypes.

Receptor amplification or capture employed 5' RACE. The run used an Illumina HiSeq 2000. Template switching introduced a universal primer binding site; the final cDNA contained a unique molecular identifier, enabling accurate counting of TCR cDNA molecules. Specific primers in the conserved constant-segment region were used to synthesize first-strand cDNA for the TCR alpha and beta chains. To control for contamination, every cDNA library carried two barcodes: a SMART-Mk sample barcode plus Illumina barcodes. TruSeq adapter sequences and Illumina sample barcodes were added in two successive PCR steps. The Illumina HiSeq platform was used with custom primers to sequence TCR alpha and beta cDNA libraries. On the study's bioinformatics: MiGEC was used to process raw reads and extract unique molecular identifiers, and MiXCR was used to find CDR3 positions. For each individual, recombination models were inferred using an EM algorithm with the repgenHMM and IGoR tools. Shared clonotype analysis was performed with the tcR package in R, normalizing sharing by the product of cloneset sizes. Out-of-frame nonproductive sequences were analyzed to study raw recombination free of thymic and clonal selection effects. Using fastp trimming at Q25 and MiXCR clonotype assembly, TCRdb reanalyzed the public sequencing data and kept in-frame beta chains. Every distinct CDR3 protein forms one entry, paired with its most common genes and DNA. The V and J calls shown here were made by TCRdb, not taken from the authors' results. The sample table holds more than 250,000 distinct CDR3 sequences, of which around 8.8% were seen once. About 2.1% of the sample lies in the top ten.

All donors were healthy Caucasians. The twin cohort comprised three pairs of female monozygotic twins, all aged roughly 18 to 29 years. Miltenyi CD45RO+ enrichment and human naive T-cell isolation kits were used to isolate memory (CD45RO+) and naive T cells from PBMC. The same sample was also used in a study of yellow fever vaccine responses in identical twins. Looking at the second paper: The T cell response to vaccination in identical twins was reported by the authors to appear partly convergent and partly personalized. In the study, vaccine-responding T cell clones were precisely tracked in identical twins.

Here the chain combines TRBV20-1 and TRBJ2-7, and TRBD1 aligns with 7 junction nucleotides. Sequenced: memory (CD45RO+) T cells sorted from blood. The cell subset or site label for this specimen denotes: CD45RO+ enriched T cells. This TCR was recovered from a woman aged 18-30 years in good health. The CDR3 loop reads CSAQSVSGGIDEQYF. The nucleotide sequence is given as TGCAGTGCCCAATCCGTGTCAGGGGGTATCGACGAGCAGTACTTC.